This T cell receptor (beta chain) was observed in a study of response to subunit inactivated influenza vaccine. MiXCR, applied by TCRdb to the RT-PCR reads, yields one record per CDR3 protein. The sample consists of hundreds of thousands of distinct CDR3 sequences, less than 15% of them appearing once. J gave up 11 bases and V 6 bases, and 12 bases lay outside the gene matches. The CDR3 is made up of 13 amino acids. From germline, CDR1 is MNHNS and CDR2 SASEGT. This clonotype was sampled from a man aged 45-65 years who received an inactivated influenza vaccine. The sample was PBMCs from blood, taken 14 to 15 days before vaccination. The chain links TRBV6-1 to TRBJ2-7, with 8 positions matching TRBD1. The DNA of the CDR3 is TGTGCCAGCAGGCCAACGAGACAGGGGCAGGAGTACTTC. Its translation: CASRPTRQGQEYF.